The 3 T cell receptor beta chains below all came from one sample that was sequenced in a study of cytomegalovirus exposure and HLA in healthy donors. PCR involved 60 Vbeta and 13 Jbeta primers. TCRdb's copy holds only in-frame clones and misses some; the assay was immunoSEQ multiplex PCR. The data hold roughly 110,000 clones, with approximately 80% observed a single time. The sequencing sample was made of PBMCs. The receptors derive from a male donor in good health and CMV-seronegative.

This chain joins TRBV10-1 and TRBJ2-5; 13 positions agree with TRBD2. Trimming cost V 3 bases and J 4 bases; bases outside gene matches: 2. CDR3 length: 15 amino acids. In germline, CDR1 is WNHNN, CDR2 SYGVQD (reference sequence). CDR3 DNA: TGCGCCAGCAGTGAACTAGCGGGAGGGGCAGAGACCCAGTACTTC. Translated, it gives CASSELAGGAETQYF.

The rearrangement uses TRBV5-1 and TRBJ2-3; D possibly corresponds to TRBD1 (5 bases). Germline CDR1 SGHRS, CDR2 YFSETQ. This CDR3 has 15 amino acids. The V gene lost 1 base and the J gene lost 4 bases, with 13 bases spanning the gap. The CDR3 DNA is TGCGCCAGCAGCTTGAGTCCTCAGGGCTCAGATACGCAGTATTTT. Translating gives CASSLSPQGSDTQYF.

The chain is built from TRBV5-4 and TRBJ2-5; TRBD2 aligns across 10 bases. CDR1 is SGHNT and CDR2 is YYREEE in the germline V gene (reference sequence). The CDR3 contains 15 residues. With 3 bases clipped from V and 2 bases from J, the junction kept 4 bases outside the gene matches. The CDR3 DNA reads as TGTGCCAGCAGCTCTCTAGCGGGAGTTCAAGAGACCCAGTACTTC. This codes for CASSSLAGVQETQYF. Looking up the rest from reference TRBV5-4 and TRBJ2-5 gives the full variable domain: ETGVTQSPTHLIKTRGQQVTLRCSSQSGHNTVSWYQQALGQGPQFIFQYYREEENGRGNFPPRFSGLQFPNYSSELNVNALELDDSALYLCASSSLAGVQETQYFGPGTRLLVL.